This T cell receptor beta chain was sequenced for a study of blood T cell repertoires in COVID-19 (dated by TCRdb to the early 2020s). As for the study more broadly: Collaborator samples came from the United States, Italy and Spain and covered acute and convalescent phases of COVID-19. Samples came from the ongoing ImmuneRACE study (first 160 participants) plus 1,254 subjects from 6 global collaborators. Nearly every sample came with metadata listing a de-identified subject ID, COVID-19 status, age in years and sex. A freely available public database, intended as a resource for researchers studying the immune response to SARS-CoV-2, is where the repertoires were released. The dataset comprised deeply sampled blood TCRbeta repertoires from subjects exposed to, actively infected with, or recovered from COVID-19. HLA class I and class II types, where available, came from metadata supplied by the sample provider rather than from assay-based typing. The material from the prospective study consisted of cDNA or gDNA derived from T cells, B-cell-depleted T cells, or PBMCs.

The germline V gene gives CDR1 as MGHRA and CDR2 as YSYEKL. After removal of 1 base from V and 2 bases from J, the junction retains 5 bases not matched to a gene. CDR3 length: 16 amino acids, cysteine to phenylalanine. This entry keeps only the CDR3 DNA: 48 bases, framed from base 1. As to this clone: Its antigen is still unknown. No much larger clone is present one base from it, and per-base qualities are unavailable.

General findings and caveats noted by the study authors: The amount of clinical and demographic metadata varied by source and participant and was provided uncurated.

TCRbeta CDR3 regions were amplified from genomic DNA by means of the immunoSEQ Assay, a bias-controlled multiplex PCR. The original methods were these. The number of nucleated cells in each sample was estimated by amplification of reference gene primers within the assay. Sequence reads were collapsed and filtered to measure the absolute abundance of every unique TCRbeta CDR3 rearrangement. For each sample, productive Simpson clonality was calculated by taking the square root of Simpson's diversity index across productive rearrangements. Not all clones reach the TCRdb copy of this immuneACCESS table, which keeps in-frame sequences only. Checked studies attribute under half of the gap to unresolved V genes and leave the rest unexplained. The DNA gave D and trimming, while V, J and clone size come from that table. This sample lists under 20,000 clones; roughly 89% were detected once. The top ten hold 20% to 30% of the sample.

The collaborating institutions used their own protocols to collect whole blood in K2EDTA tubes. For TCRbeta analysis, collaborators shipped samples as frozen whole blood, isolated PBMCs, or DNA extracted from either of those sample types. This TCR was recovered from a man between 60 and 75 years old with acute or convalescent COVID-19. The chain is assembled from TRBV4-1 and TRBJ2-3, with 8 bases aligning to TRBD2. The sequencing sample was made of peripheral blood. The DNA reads TGCGCCAGCAGCCAAGCTATAGCGGGATACACAGATACGCAGTATTTT. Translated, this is CASSQAIAGYTDTQYF.